These 30 T cell receptor beta chains originate from one sample sequenced in a study of blood T cell repertoires in COVID-19. Sequenced by immunoSEQ multiplex PCR; TCRdb stores in-frame clones only, minus some. The sample records about 220,000 clones, about four fifths being singletons. Sequenced: peripheral blood. The receptors were gathered from a woman aged 60-70 years with acute or convalescent COVID-19.

The CDR3, as DNA: TGTGCCAGCAGTAGGACCGGGACAGGGCTAGAAAAACTGTTTTTT. Its protein product is CASSRTGTGLEKLFF. V gene TRBV6-5 combines with J gene TRBJ1-4; TRBD1 agrees at 9 bases. Germline assignment: CDR1 MNHEY and CDR2 SVGAGI. The CDR3 has 15 amino acids. Germline trimming cut 5 bases from V and 8 bases from J; bases unmatched to any gene: 9.

In nucleotides, the CDR3 is TGTGCCTGGAGTCCACAAGGGACCGCGGGACAGCCCCAGCATTTT. Protein sequence: CAWSPQGTAGQPQHF. The rearrangement joins TRBV30 to TRBJ1-5, with a weak D call TRBD1 (5 bases). The CDR3 has 15 residues. Germline-derived CDR1 and CDR2 are GTSNPN and SVGIG (reference sequence). Trimming stripped 2 bases from V and 7 bases from J, with 18 bases between. The full variable domain, its missing parts supplied by reference TRBV30 and TRBJ1-5, is SQTIHQWPATLVQPVGSPLSLECTVEGTSNPNLYWYRQAAGRGLQLLFYSVGIGQISSEVPQNLSASRPQDRQFILSSKKLLLSDSGFYLCAWSPQGTAGQPQHFGDGTRLSIL.

The gene calls are TRBV6-5 and TRBJ2-1; 8 bases match TRBD2. CDR3 length: 16 amino acids. The V gene's germline CDR1 is MNHEY and CDR2 SVGAGI. The V segment lost 4 bases and the J segment 0 bases; nucleotides outside the gene matches: 5. CDR3 nucleotide sequence: TGTGCCAGCAGTTTCGCCAGCGGGGGCTCCTACAATGAGCAGTTCTTC. Translated: CASSFASGGSYNEQFF.

The rearrangement joins TRBV7-6 to TRBJ1-5; unclear D gene. This CDR3 comprises 12 residues. V lost 5 bases and J 9 bases, leaving 11 bases between the germline ends. Germline CDR1 is SGHVS and CDR2 is FNYEAQ. Here the CDR3 DNA reads TGTGCCAGCAGCGTTAGCGGACCGCCCCAGCATTTT. Amino acid sequence: CASSVSGPPQHF.

The J gene is TRBJ1-2, the V gene TRBV27, with D maybe TRBD1 (5 bases). V lost 3 bases and J 6 bases, leaving 11 bases between the germline ends. Germline lookup yields CDR1 MNHEY and CDR2 SMNVEV (reference sequence). CDR3 length: 13 residues. The CDR3 loop reads CASSFGGGDGYTF. CDR3 in DNA: TGTGCCAGCAGTTTTGGGGGGGGTGATGGCTACACCTTC.

This clone has more than one count but fewer than ten. V gene TRBV5-1 combines with J gene TRBJ2-5, with TRBD2 matching 7 bases. CDR1 is SGHRS, CDR2 YFSETQ, per germline. The CDR3 runs 13 residues. Trimming at V came to 3 bases and at J to 4 bases, leaving 3 bases not matched to a gene. CDR3 sequence reads: CASSSTSLETQYF. In DNA, the CDR3 is TGCGCCAGCAGCTCGACTAGCTTAGAGACCCAGTACTTC.

J is TRBJ2-5 and V is TRBV2; D is undetermined. V was clipped by 5 bases and J by 4 bases, with 8 bases between them. This CDR3 contains 12 residues. Germline values: CDR1 SNHLY, CDR2 FYNNEI. This CDR3 reads CASSQRGETQYF. CDR3 nucleotides: TGTGCCAGCAGTCAAAGAGGAGAGACCCAGTACTTC.

The CDR3 coding sequence is TGTGCCAGCACAAATCTCGCGGGGACAGGGAAGACCGGGGAGCTGTTTTTT. Protein product: CASTNLAGTGKTGELFF. This chain links TRBV21-1 with TRBJ2-2; TRBD1 is the table's D call and was not checked against the DNA. TRBV21-1 is a documented pseudogene. CDR3 length: 17 residues.

This clone was observed a single time. The chain uses TRBV4-1 and TRBJ2-5; 7 bases align to TRBD2. This CDR3 region has 17 residues. Germline V lookup: CDR1 MGHRA, CDR2 YSYEKL. Losses at the gene ends were 1 base for V and 0 bases for J; bases not matched to a gene: 8. The CDR3 DNA reads as TGCGCCAGCAGCCAAGGGGTCAGCGGGAAGTACCAAGAGACCCAGTACTTC. Translation gives CASSQGVSGKYQETQYF.

The chain joins TRBV10-3 to TRBJ1-4; 7 bases map to TRBD1. The CDR3 consists of 15 residues. Germline assignment: CDR1 ENHRY and CDR2 SYGVKD. With 2 bases clipped from V and 2 bases from J, the junction kept 2 bases outside the gene matches. This chain's CDR3 is CAISEDRATNEKLFF. The CDR3 coding sequence is TGTGCCATCAGTGAGGACAGGGCTACTAATGAAAAACTGTTTTTT.

V is TRBV7-8 and J is TRBJ1-1, with 10 bases lining up with TRBD1. This CDR3 comprises 15 residues. CDR1 is SGHVS, CDR2 FQNEAQ, per germline. The V segment lost 4 bases and the J segment 5 bases; nucleotides outside the gene matches: 7. The CDR3: CASSSWTGGATEAFF. The CDR3 DNA reads as TGTGCCAGCAGCTCTTGGACAGGGGGAGCTACTGAAGCTTTCTTT.

CDR3 nucleotide sequence: TGTGCCAGCAGTTCAGGGGGGTCGAACACCGGGGAGCTGTTTTTT. Residues: CASSSGGSNTGELFF. The chain uses TRBV6-2 or TRBV6-3 and TRBJ2-2; tentatively, D is TRBD1 (7 bases). CDR1 and CDR2 (germline): MNHEY, SVGEGT. This CDR3 is 15 amino acids long. Trimming pared 4 bases from V and 0 bases from J, leaving 9 bases between.

J is TRBJ1-6 and V is TRBV12-3 or TRBV12-4; D uncertain. The V and J ends lost 8 bases and 10 bases respectively, with 12 bases between them. This CDR3 region has 12 residues. Here the CDR3 reads CASRWAESPLHF. CDR3 nucleotide sequence: TGTGCCAGCCGTTGGGCCGAGTCACCCCTCCACTTT.

This clone was seen only once. V is TRBV29-1 and J is TRBJ2-7, with a weak D call TRBD1 (5 bases). Trimming shortened V by 4 bases and J by 6 bases, and 16 bases separated the two germline ends. CDR3 size: 13 residues. Germline V CDR1 and CDR2: SQVTM, ANQGSEA. The CDR3 DNA follows: TGCAGCGTTGTTAACAGGCCTTTTCGCGAGCAGTACTTC. Its protein product is CSVVNRPFREQYF.

The J gene is TRBJ1-3, the V gene TRBV30, with 10 bases that match TRBD1. CDR1 is GTSNPN, CDR2 SVGIG, per germline (reference sequence). V was pared by 2 bases and J by 6 bases, with 10 bases of the junction left unmatched. The CDR3 runs to 16 residues. CDR3 amino acids: CAWSPTGTGEKNTIYF. In DNA form, the CDR3 reads TGTGCCTGGAGTCCTACGGGGACAGGGGAAAAAAACACCATATATTTT. The complete variable domain, with remaining parts taken from reference TRBV30 and TRBJ1-3, reads SQTIHQWPATLVQPVGSPLSLECTVEGTSNPNLYWYRQAAGRGLQLLFYSVGIGQISSEVPQNLSASRPQDRQFILSSKKLLLSDSGFYLCAWSPTGTGEKNTIYFGEGSWLTVV.

The V gene is TRBV19, the J gene TRBJ1-3; no clear D. Germline V lookup: CDR1 LNHDA, CDR2 SQIVND (reference sequence). The V gene lost 3 bases and the J gene lost 0 bases, with 6 bases spanning the gap. The CDR3 contains 14 residues. CDR3 sequence reads: CASSITGSGNTIYF. CDR3 bases: TGTGCCAGTAGTATTACGGGCTCTGGAAACACCATATATTTT.

The chain links TRBV5-1 to TRBJ1-2, with D maybe TRBD1 (5 bases). CDR3 length equals 13 residues. CDR1 and CDR2 from the germline V gene are SGHRS and YFSETQ. Between the trimmed V and J ends, which lost 0 bases and 4 bases, there was a span of 7 bases. The CDR3 region has the DNA TGCGCCAGCAGCTTGGGTGGGGCCTATGGCTACACCTTC. It yields the protein CASSLGGAYGYTF.

The chain joins TRBV30 to TRBJ1-1; 7 bases agree with TRBD1. Trimming at V came to 3 bases and at J to 1 base, leaving 5 bases not matched to a gene. This CDR3 has 14 amino acids. Germline CDR1 reads GTSNPN; CDR2 reads SVGIG (reference sequence). CDR3 protein: CAWSPDRQNTEAFF. The CDR3 nucleotides read TGTGCCTGGAGCCCGGACAGGCAGAACACTGAAGCTTTCTTT.

This clone has only one observation. V usage is TRBV3-1 (or the pseudogene TRBV3-2) and J usage is TRBJ1-1, with no clear D. Germline CDR1 reads LGHDT; CDR2 reads YNNKEL (reference sequence). CDR3 length: 15 residues. The ends were cut back, 0 bases at V and 4 bases at J, with 12 bases in the middle. In DNA, the CDR3 is TGTGCCAGCAGCCAAGATCTGGCAGGCGTCACTGAAGCTTTCTTT. Its translation: CASSQDLAGVTEAFF.

The rearrangement uses TRBV6-2 or TRBV6-3 and TRBJ2-5, with TRBD2 identical over 11 bases. Unmatched junction bases numbered 11, after V lost 0 bases and J lost 5 bases. CDR3 length: 18 residues. Germline V gives CDR1 MNHEY, CDR2 SVGEGT. CDR3 bases: TGTGCCAGCAGTTACTCACCCCCGGGACTAGCGGAATCTGAGACCCAGTACTTC. Protein product: CASSYSPPGLAESETQYF.

The J gene is TRBJ1-1, the V gene TRBV6-6; 7 bases map to TRBD1. CDR1 is MNHNY, CDR2 SVGAGI, per germline (reference sequence). The length of the CDR3 is 13 residues. The J segment lost 7 bases and the V segment lost 2 bases, leaving 4 bases of the junction unmatched. The CDR3 sequence is CASSYRGPDEAFF. The CDR3, as DNA: TGTGCCAGCAGTTACAGGGGGCCCGATGAAGCTTTCTTT.

The V call is TRBV5-1, the J call TRBJ2-1; 14 bases align to TRBD2. CDR1 is SGHRS, CDR2 YFSETQ, per germline. Trimming removed 0 bases from V and 9 bases from J; junction bases left unmatched: 8. The CDR3 has 17 amino acids. DNA of the CDR3: TGCGCCAGCAGCTTGGGACTAGCGGGGGGGCTGGCCGTTGAGCAGTTCTTC. It codes for CASSLGLAGGLAVEQFF.

J is TRBJ2-3 and V is TRBV5-4; 7 nucleotides agree with TRBD2. J gave up 3 bases and V 0 bases, and 10 bases lay outside the gene matches. The CDR3 extends over 17 amino acids. Germline V CDR1 and CDR2: SGHNT, YYREEE (reference sequence). The chain's CDR3 is CASSLVFGAGDTDTQYF. CDR3 DNA: TGTGCCAGCAGCTTGGTATTCGGCGCGGGGGATACAGATACGCAGTATTTT.

J is TRBJ2-7 and V is TRBV2, with 13 bases aligning to TRBD2. V gave up 6 bases and J gave up 6 bases; unmatched junction bases: 5. Germline assignment: CDR1 SNHLY and CDR2 FYNNEI. The CDR3 is 14 residues long. CDR3: CASRGLAGVFEQYF. CDR3 coding DNA: TGTGCCAGCAGAGGACTAGCGGGAGTTTTCGAGCAGTACTTC.

The chain recombines TRBV3-1 (or the pseudogene TRBV3-2) with TRBJ2-3; 7 bases are shared with TRBD2. This CDR3 contains 16 residues. Germline loops: CDR1 LGHDT, CDR2 YNNKEL (reference sequence). The trim removed 1 base at V and 3 bases at J, leaving 7 bases unmatched. The CDR3 DNA reads TGTGCCAGCAGCCAAGGGGGAGCGGGGTTTACAGATACGCAGTATTTT. It translates to CASSQGGAGFTDTQYF.

V usage is TRBV4-1 and J usage is TRBJ1-1; D unclear. CDR1 is MGHRA and CDR2 is YSYEKL in the germline V gene. V shed 0 bases and J shed 4 bases, with 12 bases lying between them. The length of the CDR3 is 15 residues. CDR3 coding DNA: TGCGCCAGCAGCCAAGATCAGTCCCCTCGCACTGAAGCTTTCTTT. It yields the protein CASSQDQSPRTEAFF.

The chain uses TRBV30 and TRBJ1-2; 10 bases match TRBD1. Losses at the gene ends were 6 bases for V and 6 bases for J; bases not matched to a gene: 13. The CDR3 totals 15 residues. Germline CDR1 and CDR2: GTSNPN and SVGIG (reference sequence). CDR3 coding DNA: TGTGCCTGTAGGCACCGGGACAGGGGCGGGAATGGCTACACCTTC. This encodes CACRHRDRGGNGYTF.

The chain links TRBV5-5 to TRBJ1-2, with 7 bases fitting TRBD1. V lost 0 bases to trimming and J lost 1 base; unmatched junction nucleotides: 12. This CDR3 comprises 18 residues. Germline V gene data show CDR1 as SGHKS and CDR2 as YYEKEE (reference sequence). CDR3 nucleotide sequence: TGTGCCAGCAGCTTGGGAGTACAGGGGAGGTTACTTAACTATGGCTACACCTTC. Amino acid sequence: CASSLGVQGRLLNYGYTF. Full variable domain (remainder filled in from reference TRBV5-5 and TRBJ1-2): DAGVTQSPTHLIKTRGQQVTLRCSPISGHKSVSWYQQVLGQGPQFIFQYYEKEERGRGNFPDRFSARQFPNYSSELNVNALLLGDSALYLCASSLGVQGRLLNYGYTFGSGTRLTVV.

V and J are TRBV12-3 or TRBV12-4 and TRBJ1-1, with D perhaps matching TRBD1 (5 bases). V lost 7 bases and J lost 2, with 11 bases in between. The CDR3 is 13 amino acids. The CDR3 reads CASTYGGNTEAFF. CDR3 bases: TGTGCCAGCACATACGGGGGTAACACTGAAGCTTTCTTT.

V gene TRBV9 combines with J gene TRBJ2-2; TRBD2 matches 9 bases. Trimming cost V 0 bases and J 7 bases; bases outside gene matches: 7. This CDR3 comprises 16 residues. In germline, CDR1 is SGDLS, CDR2 YYNGEE. The CDR3 DNA follows: TGTGCCAGCAGCGTAGGGAGCGGGGGGATACACGGGGAGCTGTTTTTT. This gives the protein CASSVGSGGIHGELFF.